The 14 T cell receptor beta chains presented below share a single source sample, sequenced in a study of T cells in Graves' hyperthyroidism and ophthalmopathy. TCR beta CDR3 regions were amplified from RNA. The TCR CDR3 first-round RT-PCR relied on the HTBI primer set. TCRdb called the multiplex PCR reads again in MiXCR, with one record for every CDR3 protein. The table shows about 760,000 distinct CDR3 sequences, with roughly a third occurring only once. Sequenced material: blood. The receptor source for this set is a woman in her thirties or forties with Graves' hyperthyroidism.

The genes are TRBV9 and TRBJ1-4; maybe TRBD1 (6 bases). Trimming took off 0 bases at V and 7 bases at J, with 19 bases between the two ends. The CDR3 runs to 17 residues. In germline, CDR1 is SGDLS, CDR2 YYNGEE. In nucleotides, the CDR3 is TGTGCCAGCAGCGTAGGGACAGTAACGTCGGTGTGTGAAAAACTGTTTTTT. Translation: CASSVGTVTSVCEKLFF.

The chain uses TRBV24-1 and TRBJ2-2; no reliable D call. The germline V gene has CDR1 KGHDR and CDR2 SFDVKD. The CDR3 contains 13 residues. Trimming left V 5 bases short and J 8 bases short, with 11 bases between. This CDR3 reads CATSAGGSGELFF. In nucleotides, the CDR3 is TGTGCCACCAGTGCCGGTGGTTCAGGGGAGCTGTTTTTT.

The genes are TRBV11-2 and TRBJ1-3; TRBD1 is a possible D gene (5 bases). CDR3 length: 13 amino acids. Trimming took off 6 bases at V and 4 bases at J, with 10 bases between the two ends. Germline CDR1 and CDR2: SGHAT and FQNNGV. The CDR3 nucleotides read TGTGCCAGCAGACTGGGGCACGGAAACACCATATATTTT. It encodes CASRLGHGNTIYF.

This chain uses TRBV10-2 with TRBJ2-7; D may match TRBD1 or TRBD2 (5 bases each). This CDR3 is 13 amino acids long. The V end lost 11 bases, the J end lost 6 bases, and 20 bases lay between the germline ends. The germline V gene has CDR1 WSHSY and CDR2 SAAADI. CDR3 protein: CAGKTSGQGEQYF. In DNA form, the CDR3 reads TGCGCCGGCAAGACCTCGGGGCAGGGCGAGCAGTACTTC.

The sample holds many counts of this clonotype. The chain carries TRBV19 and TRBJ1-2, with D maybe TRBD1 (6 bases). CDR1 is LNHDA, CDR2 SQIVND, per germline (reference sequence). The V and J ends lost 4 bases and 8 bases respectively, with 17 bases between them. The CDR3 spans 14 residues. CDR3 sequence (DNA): TGTGCCAGTAGTACAACCCGACAGGATGGGGGCTACACCTTC. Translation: CASSTTRQDGGYTF.

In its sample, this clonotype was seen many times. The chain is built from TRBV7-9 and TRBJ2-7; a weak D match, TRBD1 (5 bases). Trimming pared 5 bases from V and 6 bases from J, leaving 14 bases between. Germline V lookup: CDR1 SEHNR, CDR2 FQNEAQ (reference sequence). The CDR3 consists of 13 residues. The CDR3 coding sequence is TGTGCCAGCAGCACTAACGCAGGGTTCGAGCAGTACTTC. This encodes CASSTNAGFEQYF.

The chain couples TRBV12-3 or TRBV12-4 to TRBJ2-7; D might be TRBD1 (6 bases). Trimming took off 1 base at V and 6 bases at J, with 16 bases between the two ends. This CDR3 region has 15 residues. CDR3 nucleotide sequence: TGTGCCAGCAGTTTAGATTGGGCAGGGGCGGGCGAGCAGTACTTC. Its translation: CASSLDWAGAGEQYF.

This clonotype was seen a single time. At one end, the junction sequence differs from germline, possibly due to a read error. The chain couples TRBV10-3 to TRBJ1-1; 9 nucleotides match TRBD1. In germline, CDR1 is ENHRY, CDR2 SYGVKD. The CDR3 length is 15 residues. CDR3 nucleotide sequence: TGTGCCAGCAGATCAGGGACAGGGAGGAACACTGAAGCTCTCTTT. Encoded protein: CASRSGTGRNTEALF.

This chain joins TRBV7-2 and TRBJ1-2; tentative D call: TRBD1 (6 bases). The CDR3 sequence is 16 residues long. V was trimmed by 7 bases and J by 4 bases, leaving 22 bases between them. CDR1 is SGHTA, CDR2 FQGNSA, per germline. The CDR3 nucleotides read TGTGCCAGCATGGTCATTTGGGGGACAAGAAGCTATGGCTACACCTTC. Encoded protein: CASMVIWGTRSYGYTF.

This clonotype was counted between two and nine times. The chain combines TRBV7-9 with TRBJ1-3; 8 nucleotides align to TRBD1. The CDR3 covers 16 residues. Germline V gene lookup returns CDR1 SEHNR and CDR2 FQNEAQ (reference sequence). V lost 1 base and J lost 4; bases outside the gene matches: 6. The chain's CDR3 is CASSLGTGLAGNTIYF. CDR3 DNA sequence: TGTGCCAGCAGCTTAGGGACAGGGCTCGCGGGAAACACCATATATTTT.

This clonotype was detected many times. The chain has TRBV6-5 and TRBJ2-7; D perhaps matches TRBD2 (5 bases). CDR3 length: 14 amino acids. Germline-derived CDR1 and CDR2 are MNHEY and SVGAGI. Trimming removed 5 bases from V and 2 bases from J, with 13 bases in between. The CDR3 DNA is TGTGCCAGCAGTAGCACAACCGGGACCTACGAGCAGTACTTC. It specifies CASSSTTGTYEQYF.

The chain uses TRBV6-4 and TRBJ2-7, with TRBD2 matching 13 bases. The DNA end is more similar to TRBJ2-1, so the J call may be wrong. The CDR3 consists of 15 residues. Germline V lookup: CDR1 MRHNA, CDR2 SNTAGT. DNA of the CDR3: TGTGCCAGCAGTGACTCAGGACTAGCGGGAGACGAGCAGTTCTTC. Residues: CASSDSGLAGDEQFF.

Written as DNA, the CDR3 is TGTGCCAGCAGTGAAGGGACTAGCGACCAAGAGACCCAGTACTTC. Protein: CASSEGTSDQETQYF. This chain links TRBV25-1 with TRBJ2-5, with 10 bases that match TRBD2. Germline V gives CDR1 MGHDK, CDR2 SYGVNS. The V gene end was trimmed by 2 bases and the J gene end by 0 bases; junction bases not matched to a gene: 0. The length of the CDR3 is 15 residues.

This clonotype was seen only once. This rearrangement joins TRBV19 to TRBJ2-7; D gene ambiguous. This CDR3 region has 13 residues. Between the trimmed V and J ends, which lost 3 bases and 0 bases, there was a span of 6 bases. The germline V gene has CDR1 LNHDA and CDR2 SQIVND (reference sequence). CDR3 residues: CASSMSSSYEQYF. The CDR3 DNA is TGTGCCAGTAGTATGAGTAGCTCCTACGAGCAGTACTTC.